This TCR beta chain was found in a study of T cells in Graves' hyperthyroidism and ophthalmopathy. Study findings and constraints: Median prediction lead before ophthalmopathy onset was around 6.9 months with the model. Blood also contained most expanded thyroid clonotypes above 0.001.

This clonotype has only a few counts. The antigen remains unidentified. The CDR3 totals 14 residues. The V gene's germline CDR1 is KGHSH and CDR2 LQKENI. V lost 0 bases to trimming and J lost 11 bases, with 16 bases between them. Amplified TCR beta CDR3 regions derived from RNA transcripts. The HTBI primer set drove a first-round RT-PCR of the TCR CDR3. TCRdb re-called the multiplex PCR reads through MiXCR, storing one row per CDR3 protein. Of hundreds of thousands of distinct CDR3 sequences in the sample, around 21% are singletons; the top ten hold 34%. Sequenced sample: blood. The clonotype was recovered from a man younger than 45 with Graves' ophthalmopathy. V and J are TRBV18 and TRBJ1-1; perhaps TRBD1 as D (5 bases). CDR3 coding DNA: TGTGCCAGCTCACCACCAAGCCTCTTGGGACGGGCTTTCTTT. Protein sequence: CASSPPSLLGRAFF. Full variable domain (outside the CDR3, taken from reference TRBV18 and TRBJ1-1): NAGVMQNPRHLVRRRGQEARLRCSPMKGHSHVYWYRQLPEEGLKFMVYLQKENIIDESGMPKERFSAEFPKEGPSILRIQQVVRGDSAAYFCASSPPSLLGRAFFGQGTRLTVV.